This T cell receptor beta chain appears in the sequencing data of a study of beta chain features in type 1 diabetes. Of the isolated RNA, all was reverse transcribed, and so the sequenced material was expressed TCRB transcripts. Clones were sequenced by immunoSEQ multiplex PCR, and TCRdb holds only the in-frame ones, with some missing. The sample has hundreds of thousands of clones, roughly 12% seen once. Study-wide results and caveats: At VDJ recombination sites, type 1 diabetes patients had fewer insertions and more deleted nucleotides.

Comment on this clone: Its specificity is unknown.

V lost 2 bases and J 9 bases, leaving 8 bases between the germline ends. The CDR3 has 12 amino acids. Germline V gene sequence: CDR1 MDHEN, CDR2 SYDVKM. This chain links TRBV28 with TRBJ2-1; D uncertain. The sequenced sample was naive CD4+ T cells from blood. This receptor was taken from a man between 18 and 35 years old in good health. The CDR3 sequence is CASSLVVSEQFF. The CDR3 nucleotides are TGTGCCAGCAGTTTAGTAGTGTCTGAGCAGTTCTTC.